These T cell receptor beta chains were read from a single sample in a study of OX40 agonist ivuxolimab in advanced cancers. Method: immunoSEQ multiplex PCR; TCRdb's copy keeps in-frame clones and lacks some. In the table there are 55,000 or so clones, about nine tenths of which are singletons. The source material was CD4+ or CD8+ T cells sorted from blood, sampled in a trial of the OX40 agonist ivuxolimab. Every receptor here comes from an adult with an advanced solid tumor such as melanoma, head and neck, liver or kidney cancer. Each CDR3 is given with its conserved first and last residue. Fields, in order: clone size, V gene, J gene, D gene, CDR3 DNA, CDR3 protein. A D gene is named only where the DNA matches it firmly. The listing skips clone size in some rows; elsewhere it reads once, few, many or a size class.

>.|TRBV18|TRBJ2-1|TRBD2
TGTGCCAGCTCACGGACTAGAATCAATGAGCAGTTCTTC
CASSRTRINEQFF
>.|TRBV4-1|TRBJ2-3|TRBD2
TGCGCCAGCAGTCAGAGCGGGAGTGGGCCAGATACGCAGTATTTT
CASSQSGSGPDTQYF
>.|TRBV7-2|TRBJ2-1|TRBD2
TGTGCCAGCAGCTTATGGACTAGCGGGGACAATGAGCAGTTCTTC
CASSLWTSGDNEQFF
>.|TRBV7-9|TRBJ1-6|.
TGTGCCAGCTCGGCAGCTTATAATTCACCCCTCCACTTT
CASSAAYNSPLHF
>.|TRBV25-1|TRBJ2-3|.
TGTGCCAGCAGCACGCCCGAAAAGGGGGCAGATACGCAGTATTTT
CASSTPEKGADTQYF
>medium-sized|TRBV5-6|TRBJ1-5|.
TGTGCCAGCAGCTTGGCCGGGGGGCAGGGGAACAATCAGCCCCAGCATTTT
CASSLAGGQGNNQPQHF
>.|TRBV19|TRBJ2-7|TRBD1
TGTGCCAGTAGTGCCAGGGGGCTCTACGAGCAGTACTTC
CASSARGLYEQYF
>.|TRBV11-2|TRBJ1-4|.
TGTGCCAGCAGCGGCACCGGGACACGAAGTGAAAAACTGTTTTTT
CASSGTGTRSEKLFF
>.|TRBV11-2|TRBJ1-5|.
TGTGCCAGCAGCTTAGATATGGGGCCCCGGCATTTT
CASSLDMGPRHF
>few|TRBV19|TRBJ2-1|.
TGTGCCAGTAGTCGGGCGGGACCCTACAATGAGCAGTTCTTC
CASSRAGPYNEQFF
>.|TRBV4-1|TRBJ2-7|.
TGCGCCAGCAGCCAACTAGGATCGGGACTCTACGAGCAGTACTTC
CASSQLGSGLYEQYF
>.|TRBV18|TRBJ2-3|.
TGTGCCAGCTCACCCCCCCCGCGAGCCCTAAGCACAGATACGCAGTATTTT
CASSPPPRALSTDTQYF
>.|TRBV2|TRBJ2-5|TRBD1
TGTGCCGGTAACAGGGGGCAGACGCAAGAGACCCAGTACTTC
CAGNRGQTQETQYF
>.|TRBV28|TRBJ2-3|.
TGTGCCAGCCGTAGGCGCGCATACCACGGGGGAGATACGCAGTATTTT
CASRRRAYHGGDTQYF
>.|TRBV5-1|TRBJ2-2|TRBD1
TGCGCCAGCAGCTTCTCTACAGGGGGCTTAGTCTTCGGGGAGCTGTTTTTT
CASSFSTGGLVFGELFF
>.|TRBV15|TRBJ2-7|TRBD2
TGTGCCACCAGCAGACCCGGGACGGGGGGGAACGAGCAGTACTTC
CATSRPGTGGNEQYF
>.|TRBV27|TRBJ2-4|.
TGTGCCAGCGCAGGACGGATAGCCAAAAACATTCAGTACTTC
CASAGRIAKNIQYF
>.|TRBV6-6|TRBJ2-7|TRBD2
TGTGCCAGCAGAATGGGACTAGCGGGGAACGAGCAGTACTTC
CASRMGLAGNEQYF
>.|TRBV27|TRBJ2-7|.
TGTGCCAGCAGTAACTCCTCCTACGAGCAGTACTTC
CASSNSSYEQYF
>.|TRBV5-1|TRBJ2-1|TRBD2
TGCGCCAGCAGCAAACTAGCGGGAGAGAGGAATGAGCAGTTCTTC
CASSKLAGERNEQFF
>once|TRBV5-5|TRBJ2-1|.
TGTGCCAGCAGTCACGCTAAATTATCCTACAATGAGCAGTTCTTC
CASSHAKLSYNEQFF
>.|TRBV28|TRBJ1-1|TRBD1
TGTGCCAGGTGTACCCGGGACAGGGGGTTTGGTACTGAAGCTTTCTTT
CARCTRDRGFGTEAFF
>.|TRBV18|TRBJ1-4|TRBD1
TGTGCCAGCTCACCAAGTGGCAGGGGGCGAACTAATGAAAAACTGTTTTTT
CASSPSGRGRTNEKLFF
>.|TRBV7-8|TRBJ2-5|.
TGTGCCAGCAGCTTAGCGCATGCAGTCCAAGAGACCCAGTACTTC
CASSLAHAVQETQYF
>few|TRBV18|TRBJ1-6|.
TGTGCCAGCTCACCGCAACAGGGAAATAATTCACCCCTCCACTTT
CASSPQQGNNSPLHF
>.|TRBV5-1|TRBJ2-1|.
TGCGCCAGCAGCTTGGGGTACTCCTACAATGAGCAGTTCTTC
CASSLGYSYNEQFF
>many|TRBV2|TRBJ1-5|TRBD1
TGTGCCAGCAGTGAGGACAGGGCATCTCAGCCCCAGCATTTT
CASSEDRASQPQHF
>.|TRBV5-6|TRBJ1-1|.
TGTGCCAGCAGCTTACCTGGACCCTTGACGAACACTGAAGCTTTCTTT
CASSLPGPLTNTEAFF